These 22 T cell receptor beta chains originate from one sample sequenced in a study of shared clonotypes between healthy human individuals. The repertoire was sequenced with immunoSEQ multiplex PCR; TCRdb's copy has only in-frame clones and lacks some. The sample comprises 500,000 or so clones, about 96% of which are singletons, and under 0.065% rests with the top ten. The sample comprised naive CD4+ T cells sorted from blood. Regarding subset: CD45RA+ positively selected. The receptors stem from a woman younger than 45 in good health.

The chain uses TRBV30 and TRBJ1-4; TRBD1 matches at 7 bases. Germline V gene lookup returns CDR1 GTSNPN and CDR2 SVGIG (reference sequence). V was clipped by 2 bases and J by 8 bases; unmatched bases: 8. CDR3 size: 14 residues. The CDR3 DNA follows: TGTGCCTGGAGTCTTCGACAGGGCCGGGAAAAACTGTTTTTT. Translating it yields CAWSLRQGREKLFF.

This clone was seen a single time. The rearrangement links TRBV7-9 to TRBJ1-3; TRBD1 agrees at 11 bases. The J segment lost 1 base and the V segment lost 5 bases, leaving 1 base of the junction unmatched. Per the germline V gene, CDR1 is SEHNR and CDR2 is FQNEAQ (reference sequence). The CDR3 runs 15 residues. As DNA, the CDR3 is TGTGCCAGCAGCCGGGACAGGGGGTCTGGAAACACCATATATTTT. Amino acids: CASSRDRGSGNTIYF.

This clone was found a few times. The chain recombines TRBV7-9 with TRBJ1-5, with D hard to call. CDR1 SEHNR and CDR2 FQNEAQ come from the germline V gene (reference sequence). CDR3 length: 14 residues. Trimming pared 5 bases from V and 5 bases from J, leaving 13 bases between. In DNA form, the CDR3 reads TGTGCCAGCAGCCCCTTTACAGCTGATCAGCCCCAGCATTTT. Translated: CASSPFTADQPQHF. Drawing the rest from reference TRBV7-9 and TRBJ1-5, the complete variable domain is DTGVSQNPRHKITKRGQNVTFRCDPISEHNRLYWYRQTLGQGPEFLTYFQNEAQLEKSRLLSDRFSAERPKGSFSTLEIQRTEQGDSAMYLCASSPFTADQPQHFGDGTRLSIL.

This clone was counted a single time. At one boundary the junction diverges from the germline segment, which might be a read error. This chain links TRBV6-1 with TRBJ2-6; D is perhaps TRBD2 (5 bases). The CDR3 extends over 15 amino acids. Germline CDR1 MNHNS, CDR2 SASEGT. The CDR3: CASSEASAGVNVLTF. CDR3 DNA sequence: TGTGCCAGCAGTGAAGCGAGCGCCGGGGTCAACGTCCTGACTTTC.

V is TRBV23-1 and J is TRBJ1-1; D is uncertain. TRBV23-1 belongs to the ORF category, with a function that is uncertain. The CDR3 has 13 amino acids. With 2 bases removed from V and 4 bases from J, the gap between germline ends came to 8 bases. Here the CDR3 reads CASSQEDGTEAFF. CDR3 nucleotide sequence: TGCGCCAGCAGTCAAGAGGACGGCACTGAAGCTTTCTTT.

This chain links TRBV19 with TRBJ2-3; TRBD1 might be the D (5 bases). V lost 5 bases, J lost 4 bases, and 13 bases lay in between. This CDR3 region has 14 residues. Germline V gives CDR1 LNHDA, CDR2 SQIVND (reference sequence). The CDR3 sequence is CASSAYLGADTQYF. The CDR3, as DNA: TGTGCCAGTAGTGCCTACTTAGGGGCAGATACGCAGTATTTT.

This clone is a singleton in its sample. DNA of the CDR3: TGTGCCATCAGTGAAGTCTTGGGATACAATGAGCAGTTCTTC. Its protein is CAISEVLGYNEQFF. This rearrangement joins TRBV10-3 to TRBJ2-1; D unclear. Germline CDR1 reads ENHRY; CDR2 reads SYGVKD. The CDR3 consists of 14 residues. Trimming removed 3 bases from V and 4 bases from J, with 10 bases in between.

This chain connects TRBV7-2 to TRBJ2-5; D uncertain. Germline CDR1 and CDR2: SGHTA and FQGNSA. Trimming stripped 10 bases from V and 1 base from J, with 16 bases between. CDR3 size: 14 residues. The CDR3 loop is CATKGFQSQETQYF. As DNA, the CDR3 is TGTGCCACGAAGGGTTTCCAGTCCCAAGAGACCCAGTACTTC.

The gene calls are TRBV30 and TRBJ2-7; no firm D call. The CDR3 is made up of 17 amino acids. Trimming cost V 0 bases and J 4 bases, with 22 bases left between them. Looked up from germline, CDR1 is GTSNPN and CDR2 is SVGIG (reference sequence). CDR3 region: CAWSVRLPRVDEYEQYF. The CDR3 DNA reads TGTGCCTGGAGTGTACGGTTACCCCGGGTAGACGAATACGAGCAGTACTTC.

The chain carries TRBV18 and TRBJ2-4; D is ambiguous. With 1 base removed from V and 1 base from J, the gap between germline ends came to 8 bases. Germline V CDR1 and CDR2: KGHSH, LQKENI. The CDR3 totals 15 residues. The CDR3 is CASSPQDGAKNIQYF. For the CDR3, the DNA is TGTGCCAGCTCACCACAAGATGGGGCCAAAAACATTCAGTACTTC.

The J gene is TRBJ1-5, the V gene TRBV2; D unresolved. V lost 6 bases to trimming and J lost 3 bases, with 12 bases between them. CDR3 length: 14 residues. The V gene's germline CDR1 is SNHLY and CDR2 FYNNEI. The CDR3 loop reads CASSRRVDNQPQHF. The CDR3 DNA sequence: TGTGCCAGCAGCCGAAGGGTCGACAATCAGCCCCAGCATTTT.

V usage is TRBV11-3 and J usage is TRBJ2-2; 7 nucleotides match TRBD1. Looked up from germline, CDR1 is SGHNT and CDR2 is YENEEA. The CDR3 is made up of 15 amino acids. The junction had 6 bases not matched to a gene; V was cut back by 4 bases and J by 4 bases. This CDR3 reads CASSSRRDSTGELFF. DNA of the CDR3: TGTGCCAGCAGCTCCCGCAGGGACAGCACCGGGGAGCTGTTTTTT. Together with reference TRBV11-3 and TRBJ2-2, the CDR3 gives the full variable domain: EAGVVQSPRYKIIEKKQPVAFWCNPISGHNTLYWYLQNLGQGPELLIRYENEEAVDDSQLPKDRFSAERLKGVDSTLKIQPAELGDSAVYLCASSSRRDSTGELFFGEGSRLTVL.

V and J are TRBV28 and TRBJ1-4; no clear D gene. Germline lookup yields CDR1 MDHEN and CDR2 SYDVKM. Trimming left V 10 bases short and J 4 bases short, with 19 bases between. The CDR3 loop spans 15 amino acids. CDR3 bases: TGTGCCACGGGTTTGGAGGGATTAAGTAATGAAAAACTGTTTTTT. Its translation: CATGLEGLSNEKLFF.

The rearrangement links TRBV7-7 to TRBJ2-6; a weak D match, TRBD1 (6 bases). The CDR3 has 19 amino acids. Germline CDR1 SSHAT, CDR2 FNYEAQ (reference sequence). V lost 2 bases and J lost 0, with 17 bases in between. The CDR3 sequence: CASSLNPGQPGSGANVLTF. CDR3 nucleotide sequence: TGTGCCAGCAGCTTAAACCCCGGACAGCCGGGCTCTGGGGCCAACGTCCTGACTTTC.

DNA for the CDR3: TGCGCCAGCAGCTTGGAGACTAGCGGCGCCTACGAGCAGTACTTC. Its translation: CASSLETSGAYEQYF. This sequence joins TRBV5-1 and TRBJ2-7; 9 nucleotides align to TRBD2. The CDR3 is 15 amino acids. V lost 0 bases to trimming and J lost 2 bases; unmatched junction nucleotides: 3. Germline V gives CDR1 SGHRS, CDR2 YFSETQ.

The chain links TRBV6-5 to TRBJ1-1; TRBD1 might be the D (5 bases). CDR3 length: 13 residues. V was cut by 7 bases and J by 3 bases, with 12 bases left in between. Germline values: CDR1 MNHEY, CDR2 SVGAGI. The CDR3 spells CASITRGYTEAFF. The CDR3 bases are TGTGCCAGCATTACACGGGGGTACACTGAAGCTTTCTTT.

V and J are TRBV5-1 and TRBJ2-1, with TRBD2 matching over 7 bases. After removal of 4 bases from V and 10 bases from J, the junction contained 17 bases not matched to a gene. CDR3 length equals 16 residues. Germline CDR1 reads SGHRS; CDR2 reads YFSETQ. The CDR3 region is CASSPGASGASYEQFF. The CDR3 DNA reads as TGCGCCAGCAGCCCTGGGGCTAGCGGAGCCTCATACGAGCAGTTCTTC.

The rearrangement joins TRBV4-1 to TRBJ1-6; D uncertain. The germline V gene encodes CDR1 MGHRA and CDR2 YSYEKL. This CDR3 has 13 amino acids. Trimming took 1 base from V and 6 from J, leaving 4 bases between them. The CDR3 region is CASSQVGNSPLHF. The DNA for the CDR3 is TGCGCCAGCAGCCAAGTGGGTAATTCACCCCTCCACTTT.

V usage is TRBV11-2 and J usage is TRBJ2-3; maybe TRBD1 (6 bases). This CDR3 region has 17 residues. CDR1 and CDR2 (germline): SGHAT, FQNNGV. Trimming took off 4 bases at V and 3 bases at J, with 20 bases between the two ends. CDR3 DNA: TGTGCCAGCAGCTCCAGGGGTCCGCCAGTCCGAACAGATACGCAGTATTTT. It is translated as CASSSRGPPVRTDTQYF.

The V gene is TRBV28, the J gene TRBJ2-5, with 7 bases lining up with TRBD1. The J call may be in error: the DNA end matches TRBJ2-7 better. CDR1 is MDHEN and CDR2 is SYDVKM in the germline V gene. The CDR3 extends over 13 amino acids. CDR3 DNA: TGTGCCAGCAGTATATCCGACAGGGTCGAGCAGTACTTC. Amino acid sequence: CASSISDRVEQYF.

The genes are TRBV28 and TRBJ2-2, with D possibly matching TRBD2 (7 bases). V was trimmed by 0 bases and J by 4 bases, leaving 12 bases between them. This CDR3 is built from 16 residues. Germline CDR1 MDHEN, CDR2 SYDVKM. The CDR3 DNA reads TGTGCCAGCAGTTTATGGGGAGGGGGACCCACCGGGGAGCTGTTTTTT. Amino acids: CASSLWGGGPTGELFF.

This chain connects TRBV5-4 to TRBJ2-3, with 9 bases lining up with TRBD2. CDR3 length: 18 amino acids. Germline-derived CDR1 and CDR2 are SGHNT and YYREEE (reference sequence). Unmatched junction bases numbered 16, after V lost 4 bases and J lost 4 bases. As DNA, the CDR3 is TGTGCCAGCAGCCGTGGTGGCCTAGCGGGATTGTTCGCAGATACGCAGTATTTT. This encodes CASSRGGLAGLFADTQYF.